Listed below are T cell receptor beta chains from one sample, sequenced in a study of somatic mutations in cytotoxic T cells in rheumatoid arthritis. Sequenced by immunoSEQ multiplex PCR; TCRdb stores in-frame clones only, minus some. The sample contains some 20,000 clones, about 80% of which appear only once. The sequenced sample was CD8+ T cells sorted from blood. The source is an adult with rheumatoid arthritis. CDR3s include the opening cysteine and the closing phenylalanine or tryptophan. Each record gives: clone size, D gene, V gene, J gene, CDR3 protein, CDR3 DNA. D genes are given only for firm matches. Rows may omit the clone size; those that give it use once, few, many or a size class.

>.|TRBD1|TRBV13|TRBJ2-1
CASSIGQGYYNEQFF
TGTGCCAGCAGTATCGGACAGGGCTACTACAATGAGCAGTTCTTC
>.|TRBD1|TRBV16|TRBJ1-2
CASSITGTGHIKDGYTF
TGTGCCAGCAGCATTACCGGGACAGGGCATATAAAGGATGGCTACACCTTC
>few|TRBD1|TRBV9|TRBJ2-1
CASSTGTGAHNEQFF
TGTGCCAGCAGCACAGGGACAGGGGCCCACAATGAGCAGTTCTTC
>few|.|TRBV9|TRBJ2-7
CASSVGQTSSYEQYF
TGTGCCAGCAGCGTAGGACAGACCAGCTCCTACGAGCAGTACTTC
>.|TRBD2|TRBV12-5|TRBJ2-5
CASGLVTGTSGETQYF
TGTGCTAGTGGTTTGGTCACCGGGACTAGCGGAGAGACCCAGTACTTC
>once|.|TRBV6-6|TRBJ2-7
CASSYSPLDEQYF
TGTGCCAGCAGTTACTCCCCTCTCGACGAGCAGTACTTC
>.|.|TRBV11-3|TRBJ2-1
CASSVGGNEQFF
TGTGCCAGCAGCGTGGGGGGTAATGAGCAGTTCTTC
>.|TRBD2|TRBV11-2|TRBJ2-1
CASSLVLAGEQFF
TGTGCCAGCAGCTTAGTGCTAGCGGGAGAGCAGTTCTTC
>.|.|TRBV10-3|TRBJ1-4
CAIRRGNNEKLFF
TGTGCCATCAGGCGGGGAAATAATGAAAAACTGTTTTTT
>.|.|TRBV2|TRBJ2-3
CASSEGLGRSTDTQYF
TGTGCCAGCAGTGAGGGGCTGGGACGAAGCACAGATACGCAGTATTTT
>.|.|TRBV27|TRBJ2-2
CASSLYNTGELFF
TGTGCCAGCAGTTTATATAACACCGGGGAGCTGTTTTTT
>.|TRBD1|TRBV2|TRBJ1-1
CASSLVGDRDVAFF
TGTGCCAGCAGCCTCGTTGGTGACAGGGATGTGGCTTTCTTT
>once|.|TRBV29-1|TRBJ1-1
CSVEHWTEAFF
TGCAGCGTGGAACATTGGACTGAAGCTTTCTTT
>.|TRBD1|TRBV27|TRBJ1-1
CASSYRTGLNTEAFF
TGTGCCAGCAGTTATAGGACAGGGCTGAACACTGAAGCTTTCTTT
>.|TRBD2|TRBV4-1|TRBJ2-3
CASSTSGGTTDTQYF
TGCGCCAGCAGTACTAGCGGGGGGACCACAGATACGCAGTATTTT
>once|.|TRBV6-1|TRBJ1-2
CASSDRLSPGFEYGYTF
TGTGCCAGCAGTGACAGGTTATCGCCGGGCTTCGAGTATGGCTACACCTTC
>.|.|TRBV7-9|TRBJ1-3
CASSSTGTAGNTIYF
TGTGCCAGCAGTTCCACCGGGACGGCTGGAAACACCATATATTTT
>few|.|TRBV6-5|TRBJ1-5
CASSPLSGQPQHF
TGTGCCAGCAGTCCTCTTTCGGGACAGCCCCAGCATTTT
>.|TRBD1|TRBV25-1|TRBJ1-1
CASKPTGSGNTEAFF
TGTGCCAGCAAGCCGACAGGGAGTGGGAACACTGAAGCTTTCTTT
>.|TRBD2|TRBV28|TRBJ2-5
CASTWGGAETQYF
TGTGCCAGCACCTGGGGGGGAGCAGAGACCCAGTACTTC
>.|.|TRBV5-6|TRBJ1-1
CASSFWRDWDTEAFF
TGTGCCAGCAGCTTTTGGAGGGATTGGGACACTGAAGCTTTCTTT
>.|TRBD2|TRBV5-6|TRBJ2-7
CASSLRGSYEQYF
TGTGCCAGCAGCTTGCGCGGGAGCTACGAGCAGTACTTC
>.|TRBD2|TRBV4-3|TRBJ2-1
CASSPLTTSARRDEQFF
TGCGCCAGCAGCCCCCTTACCACTAGCGCCAGAAGAGATGAGCAGTTCTTC
>.|TRBD2|TRBV29-1|TRBJ2-3
CSVEWASGGPIDTQYF
TGCAGCGTTGAATGGGCTAGCGGGGGGCCCATAGATACGCAGTATTTT
>.|.|TRBV25-1|TRBJ2-3
CATRGILDSMEVTDTQYF
TGTGCCACCCGAGGGATTTTGGACTCGATGGAGGTAACAGATACGCAGTATTTT
>.|.|TRBV7-8|TRBJ2-7
CASSWTVHEQYF
TGTGCCAGCAGCTGGACAGTCCACGAGCAGTACTTC
>.|TRBD2|TRBV4-1|TRBJ2-1
CASSTPGGVHEQFF
TGCGCCAGCAGCACCCCGGGGGGGGTCCATGAGCAGTTCTTC
>.|TRBD2|TRBV6-5|TRBJ2-7
CASTISGRTYEQYF
TGTGCCAGCACCATTAGCGGGAGAACCTACGAGCAGTACTTC
>.|TRBD1|TRBV4-3|TRBJ2-3
CASSQASRGTTDTQYF
TGCGCCAGCAGCCAAGCTTCCAGGGGGACCACAGATACGCAGTATTTT
>.|.|TRBV7-9|TRBJ2-7
CASSLAGGYEQYF
TGTGCCAGCAGCTTAGCGGGAGGCTACGAGCAGTACTTC
>.|.|TRBV9|TRBJ1-2
CASSVATTGLGGYTF
TGTGCCAGCAGCGTTGCTACGACAGGCCTGGGTGGCTACACCTTC
>.|TRBD2|TRBV4-1|TRBJ2-3
CASSRPAGESTDTQYF
TGCGCCAGCAGCCGGCCGGCGGGGGAGAGCACAGATACGCAGTATTTT
>.|.|TRBV29-1|TRBJ1-1
CSIAWLTEAFF
TGCAGCATCGCGTGGTTAACTGAAGCTTTCTTT
>.|TRBD2|TRBV4-1|TRBJ2-1
CASSQGTSGTREQFF
TGCGCCAGCAGCCAAGGGACTAGCGGGACCCGTGAGCAGTTCTTC
>.|.|TRBV7-6|TRBJ2-3
CASSPRLEIDTQYF
TGTGCCAGCAGCCCTCGACTAGAAATAGATACGCAGTATTTT
>.|TRBD2|TRBV10-3|TRBJ2-1
CAISESNRLAYEQFF
TGTGCCATCAGTGAGTCAAACCGACTAGCATATGAGCAGTTCTTC
>few|TRBD2|TRBV19|TRBJ2-2
CASSMRGQRGTGELFF
TGTGCCAGTAGTATGAGAGGCCAGCGGGGGACCGGGGAGCTGTTTTTT
>.|.|TRBV4-2|TRBJ2-5
CASSPFGGNQETQYF
TGTGCCAGCAGCCCATTTGGCGGGAACCAAGAGACCCAGTACTTC
>.|.|TRBV9|TRBJ2-7
CASTHGGTPSYEQYF
TGTGCCAGCACCCACGGAGGGACACCCTCCTACGAGCAGTACTTC
>.|.|TRBV30|TRBJ1-1
CAWSLGGPGEAFF
TGTGCCTGGAGCCTCGGGGGGCCGGGGGAAGCTTTCTTT
>.|TRBD1|TRBV27|TRBJ2-7
CASSLVRDSTYEQYF
TGTGCCAGCAGTTTAGTCCGGGACAGCACCTACGAGCAGTACTTC
>.|.|TRBV2|TRBJ1-5
CASRNTEDQPQHF
TGTGCCAGTAGGAACACAGAAGATCAGCCCCAGCATTTT
>.|.|TRBV4-2|TRBJ1-2
CASSQDLGEGRYGYTF
TGTGCCAGCAGCCAAGATTTGGGGGAGGGAAGGTATGGCTACACCTTC
>.|.|TRBV6-5|TRBJ1-1
CASRTGFIAFF
TGTGCCAGCAGGACAGGTTTCATAGCTTTCTTT
>.|.|TRBV7-9|TRBJ1-2
CASSLVAWRDYGYTF
TGTGCCAGCAGCTTAGTGGCCTGGAGAGACTATGGCTACACCTTC
>.|TRBD2|TRBV5-1|TRBJ2-7
CASSLAEAGPYEQYF
TGCGCCAGCAGCTTGGCTGAAGCGGGACCCTACGAGCAGTACTTC
>.|TRBD1|TRBV6-1|TRBJ1-2
CASRQGADYGYTF
TGTGCCAGCAGACAGGGGGCTGACTATGGCTACACCTTC
>.|TRBD1|TRBV28|TRBJ1-2
CASRLQGGRGYGYTF
TGTGCCAGCAGACTGCAGGGGGGAAGGGGCTATGGCTACACCTTC
>few|TRBD1|TRBV23-1|TRBJ1-5
CASKTGIVQPQHF
TGCGCCAGCAAGACAGGGATTGTTCAGCCCCAGCATTTT
>.|.|TRBV18|TRBJ2-2
CASSPLPGLTNTGELFF
TGTGCCAGCTCACCCCTACCGGGACTTACTAACACCGGGGAGCTGTTTTTT
>.|.|TRBV27|TRBJ2-1
CASSLLVEGWNEQFF
TGTGCCAGCAGTTTATTGGTAGAAGGTTGGAATGAGCAGTTCTTC
>.|TRBD1|TRBV7-9|TRBJ2-1
CASSRGTGAYNEQFF
TGTGCCAGCAGCCGGGGGACAGGGGCCTACAATGAGCAGTTCTTC
>.|TRBD1|TRBV27|TRBJ1-4
CASSSPGTGDEKLFF
TGTGCCAGCAGTTCCCCCGGGACAGGGGACGAAAAACTGTTTTTT
>.|TRBD1|TRBV27|TRBJ2-5
CASSFHGTAQETQYF
TGTGCCAGCAGTTTCCACGGGACAGCCCAAGAGACCCAGTACTTC
>few|.|TRBV27|TRBJ1-2
CASSGGRGYTF
TGTGCCAGCAGCGGGGGAAGGGGCTACACCTTC
>.|.|TRBV5-6|TRBJ1-1
CASSLWGAGTEAFF
TGTGCCAGCAGCTTGTGGGGAGCGGGCACTGAAGCTTTCTTT
>.|.|TRBV7-8|TRBJ1-2
CASSLVGGANYGYTF
TGTGCCAGCAGCTTAGTGGGGGGAGCTAACTATGGCTACACCTTC
>.|TRBD1|TRBV9|TRBJ1-3
CASSVAGGGSLVGNTIYF
TGTGCCAGCAGCGTAGCAGGGGGGGGCAGTCTGGTCGGAAACACCATATATTTT
>.|TRBD1|TRBV5-6|TRBJ1-1
CASSWRTGNTEAFF
TGTGCCAGCAGCTGGCGGACAGGGAACACTGAAGCTTTCTTT